This T cell receptor (beta chain) stems from a study of CD8 T cells in ankylosing spondylitis. CDR1 is ENHRY and CDR2 is SYGVKD in the germline V gene. This CDR3 has 17 residues. Trimming removed 2 bases from V and 8 bases from J, with 22 bases in between. TCRdb re-analysed the 5' RACE reads in MiXCR, keeping a single row per CDR3 protein. The repertoire holds about 160,000 distinct CDR3 sequences, with around 8.9% as singletons. The clonotype comes from a female donor with ankylosing spondylitis or in good health (not recorded which). This rearrangement joins TRBV10-3 to TRBJ2-1; maybe TRBD2 (5 bases). The sequenced sample was blood, either unsorted or a sorted T cell fraction (not recorded which). CDR3 sequence: CAISEPDGSNRGYEQFF. The CDR3 coding sequence is TGTGCCATCAGTGAGCCGGATGGTTCCAACCGCGGGTATGAGCAGTTCTTC.